The sequence of this T cell receptor (beta chain) was determined in a study of identical twins. With 1 base removed from V and 3 bases from J, the gap between germline ends came to 9 bases. CDR1 SGHTA and CDR2 FQGNSA come from the germline V gene. The CDR3 extends over 14 amino acids. This clonotype was seen only a few times. TCRdb used MiXCR to reprocess the 5' RACE reads, holding one entry per CDR3 protein. There are under 300,000 distinct CDR3 sequences in the sample; 6.5% to 8% occur only once, and roughly 14% lies in the top ten. A further study also used this sample, focusing on T cells expressing NK-cell markers.

The source material was CD8+ T cells sorted from blood. The V and J genes are TRBV7-2 and TRBJ1-2; D call uncertain. This TCR was sampled from a young woman in good health. The CDR3 bases are TGTGCCAGCAGCTTAGATTCACATCACTATGGCTACACCTTC. Amino acid sequence: CASSLDSHHYGYTF.